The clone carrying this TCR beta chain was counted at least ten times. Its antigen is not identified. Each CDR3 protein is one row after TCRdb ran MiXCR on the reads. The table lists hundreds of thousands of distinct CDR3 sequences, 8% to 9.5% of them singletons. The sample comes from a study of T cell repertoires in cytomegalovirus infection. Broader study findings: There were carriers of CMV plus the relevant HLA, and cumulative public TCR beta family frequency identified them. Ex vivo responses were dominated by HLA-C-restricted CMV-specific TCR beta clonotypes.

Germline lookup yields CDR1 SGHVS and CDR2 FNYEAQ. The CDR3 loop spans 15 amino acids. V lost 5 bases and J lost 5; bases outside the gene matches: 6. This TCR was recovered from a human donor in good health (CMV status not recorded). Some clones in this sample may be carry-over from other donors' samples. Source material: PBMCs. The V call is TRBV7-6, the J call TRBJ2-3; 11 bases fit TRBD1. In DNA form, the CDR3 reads TGTGCCAGCAGCCGGACAGGGGGCTACGGAGATACGCAGTATTTT. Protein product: CASSRTGGYGDTQYF. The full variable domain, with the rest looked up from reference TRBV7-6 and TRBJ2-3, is GAGVSQSPRYKVTKRGQDVALRCDPISGHVSLYWYRQALGQGPEFLTYFNYEAQQDKSGLPNDRFSAERPEGSISTLTIQRTEQRDSAMYRCASSRTGGYGDTQYFGPGTRLTVL.